Shown below are 2 T cell receptor beta chains from a single sample sequenced in a study of T cell responses to AZD1222 COVID-19 vaccine. Measured with immunoSEQ multiplex PCR; TCRdb has only the in-frame clones, and not every one. The table has over 110,000 clones, 85% to 90% seen once. This material consisted of peripheral blood, taken on day 0 of AZD1222 vaccination. The receptors shown here come from an adult in good health.

This sequence joins TRBV4-2 and TRBJ1-3, with D possibly matching TRBD1 (5 bases). Germline values: CDR1 LGHNA, CDR2 YNFKEQ. The CDR3 contains 15 residues. The germline V and J ends were trimmed by 0 bases and 0 bases, with 6 bases remaining between them. DNA of the CDR3: TGTGCCAGCAGCCAAGAGGGGCCCTCTGGAAACACCATATATTTT. Its translation: CASSQEGPSGNTIYF.

The chain links TRBV6-5 to TRBJ2-3; 12 nucleotides align to TRBD2. The trim removed 7 bases at V and 5 bases at J, leaving 4 bases unmatched. In germline, CDR1 is MNHEY, CDR2 SVGAGI. This CDR3 has 14 amino acids. The CDR3 loop reads CASTRTSGIDTQYF. CDR3 nucleotide sequence: TGTGCCAGCACCCGGACTAGCGGGATAGATACGCAGTATTTT.